These T cell receptor beta chains were read from a single sample in a study of blood T cell repertoires in COVID-19. Sequenced by immunoSEQ multiplex PCR; TCRdb stores in-frame clones only, minus some. The sample consists of fewer than 250,000 clones, almost 85% of them appearing once. Sample: peripheral blood. The receptors stem from a woman aged 50 to 60 with active or convalescent COVID-19. Both conserved end residues are part of each CDR3. The order of the fields is J gene, clone size, D gene, V gene, CDR3 DNA, CDR3 protein. D genes are given only for firm matches. The size field is filled for only some rows; it gives once, few, many or a size class.

TRBJ2-3 | NA | TRBD2 | TRBV2 | TGTGCCAGCACGGGGGGGCTCAGCACAGATACGCAGTATTTT | CASTGGLSTDTQYF
TRBJ1-6 | NA | NA | TRBV5-1 | TGCGCCAGCAGCTTGCTGCAGGGTAATTCACCCCTCCACTTT | CASSLLQGNSPLHF
TRBJ1-4 | few | TRBD1 | TRBV24-1 | TGTGCCACCAGTGATTCGGCCAGGGGGGCTGAAAAACTGTTTTTT | CATSDSARGAEKLFF
TRBJ1-5 | NA | NA | TRBV19 | TGTGCCAGTAGTATTAGCACTTTCTCGAGTGGTAATCAGCCCCAGCATTTT | CASSISTFSSGNQPQHF
TRBJ1-3 | NA | TRBD1 | TRBV18 | TGTGCCAGCACCCTGGGACAGGGGACTGGAAACACCATATATTTT | CASTLGQGTGNTIYF
TRBJ1-3 | NA | NA | TRBV9 | TGTGCCAGCAGCGCGTCAGGGGTCTCTGGAAACACCATATATTTT | CASSASGVSGNTIYF
TRBJ1-2 | NA | TRBD1 | TRBV6-5 | TGTGCCAGCAGTTACTCCCCGGGACAGGGCATCGGCTACACCTTC | CASSYSPGQGIGYTF
TRBJ1-5 | NA | NA | TRBV28 | TGTGCCAGCAGTAGGAGGAATGGCAATCAGCCCCAGCATTTT | CASSRRNGNQPQHF
TRBJ1-2 | NA | NA | TRBV28 | TGTGCCAGCAGGACGGCGGGCTACGGCTACACCTTC | CASRTAGYGYTF
TRBJ2-1 | NA | TRBD2 | TRBV7-2 | TGTGCCAGCAGCACTAGCGGGGGGTCCTCCTACAATGAGCAGTTCTTC | CASSTSGGSSYNEQFF
TRBJ1-1 | NA | NA | TRBV11-2 | TGTGCCAGCAGCTTAGGTTCGACGGGAACTGAAGCTTTCTTT | CASSLGSTGTEAFF
TRBJ2-3 | few | TRBD1 | TRBV9 | TGTGCCAGCAGCGTGACAGGGGCTAGCACAGATACGCAGTATTTT | CASSVTGASTDTQYF
TRBJ1-5 | NA | NA | TRBV6-2/TRBV6-3 | TGTGCCAGCAGTTATGCGGGAACGGGACAGCCCCAGCATTTT | CASSYAGTGQPQHF
TRBJ1-5 | NA | TRBD1 | TRBV2 | TGTGCCAGCAGCGGGACAGGGGGTGGTCAGCCCCAGCATTTT | CASSGTGGGQPQHF
TRBJ2-1 | NA | NA | TRBV7-2 | TGTGCCAGCAGCACCCATGGGGGCAGCTCCTACAATGAGCAGTTCTTC | CASSTHGGSSYNEQFF
TRBJ1-5 | NA | NA | TRBV19 | TGTGCCAGTAGTATCCCAGTAGGGAGGAAGCATTTT | CASSIPVGRKHF
TRBJ2-3 | NA | NA | TRBV19 | TGTGCCAGTGCAGGGGGCACAGATACGCAGTATTTT | CASAGGTDTQYF
TRBJ2-2 | NA | TRBD2 | TRBV7-7 | TGTGCCAGCAGCTTATTGGGAGGGGACACCGGGGAGCTGTTTTTT | CASSLLGGDTGELFF
TRBJ2-5 | NA | NA | TRBV19 | TGTGCCAGCGGGACTGCAGAGACCCAGTACTTC | CASGTAETQYF
TRBJ2-3 | NA | TRBD2 | TRBV28 | TGTGCCACAATAGCGGGTAGCACAGATACGCAGTATTTT | CATIAGSTDTQYF
TRBJ2-2 | few | NA | TRBV7-2 | TGTGCCAGCAGCTTAGCCGCGACTAAGAACACCGGGGAGCTGTTTTTT | CASSLAATKNTGELFF
TRBJ1-2 | few | NA | TRBV5-6 | TGTGCCAGCAGCTTGTGGGGCAGGGACATTGGCTATGGCTACACCTTC | CASSLWGRDIGYGYTF
TRBJ2-5 | NA | TRBD2 | TRBV6-1 | TGTGCCAGCAGTGAAGCGATCTATAGCGGGGGGGCCCGGGAGACCCAGTACTTC | CASSEAIYSGGARETQYF
TRBJ2-3 | NA | TRBD2 | TRBV19 | TGTGCCAGTAGTCCTACCGGGACTAGCGGGAGTGATACGCAGTATTTT | CASSPTGTSGSDTQYF
TRBJ2-7 | NA | TRBD1 | TRBV6-5 | TGTGCCTGCAGTTTCTCCGGGACAGGGAACTACGAGCAGTACTTC | CACSFSGTGNYEQYF
TRBJ2-7 | NA | TRBD1 | TRBV10-1 | TGCGCCAGCAGCGTTATTGCAGGGGGCGAGCAGTACTTC | CASSVIAGGEQYF
TRBJ2-5 | few | NA | TRBV6-1 | TGTGCCAGCAGTGATGGGTCAGGAGGGGAGACCCAGTACTTC | CASSDGSGGETQYF
TRBJ2-5 | NA | TRBD2 | TRBV10-3 | TGTGCCATCAGCCCTCTAGCGGGTCAAGAGACCCAGTACTTC | CAISPLAGQETQYF
TRBJ1-2 | NA | NA | TRBV6-5 | TGTGCCAGCACTACCCGGGACACGGTCTATGGCTACACCTTC | CASTTRDTVYGYTF
TRBJ2-3 | NA | TRBD2 | TRBV3-1/TRBV3-2 | TGTGCCAGCAGCCAAGAGTTGCGGGGGAGCACAGATACGCAGTATTTT | CASSQELRGSTDTQYF
TRBJ1-5 | NA | NA | TRBV19 | TGTGCCAGTAGTATACTAAAATATCAGCCCCAGCATTTT | CASSILKYQPQHF
TRBJ2-2 | NA | NA | TRBV25-1 | TGTGCCAGCGCACCACAGGGATTGGAGCTGTTTTTT | CASAPQGLELFF
TRBJ2-7 | NA | NA | TRBV5-1 | TGCGCCAGCAGCCCCGACTCCAGGGACGAGCAGTACTTC | CASSPDSRDEQYF
TRBJ2-6 | NA | NA | TRBV5-1 | TGCGCCAGCAGCCCTTCAGGGGCTGGGGCCAACGTCCTGACTTTC | CASSPSGAGANVLTF
TRBJ2-2 | once | TRBD2 | TRBV7-9 | TGTGCCAGCAGCCAGACTAGCGCGATGACCGGGGAGCTGTTTTTT | CASSQTSAMTGELFF
TRBJ2-4 | NA | TRBD2 | TRBV5-4 | TGTGCCAGCAGCTTGGAACTAGCGGGAGCTAGCATTCAGTACTTC | CASSLELAGASIQYF
TRBJ1-5 | NA | NA | TRBV5-5 | TGTGCCAGCAGCTTGGTAGAGGGTCAGCCCCAGCATTTT | CASSLVEGQPQHF
TRBJ1-1 | NA | NA | TRBV4-1 | TGCGCCAGCAGCGCACCCAGGGGAAGAAGCACTGAAGCTTTCTTT | CASSAPRGRSTEAFF
TRBJ2-1 | NA | TRBD2 | TRBV29-1 | TGCAGCGTGTCCGGGACTAGCGTTTACAATGAGCAGTTCTTC | CSVSGTSVYNEQFF
TRBJ1-1 | NA | TRBD1 | TRBV2 | TGTGCCAGCAGTGAAGAGGGGGCGGGTCCTGAAGCTTTCTTT | CASSEEGAGPEAFF
TRBJ1-1 | NA | TRBD1 | TRBV25-1 | TGTGCCAGCAGGAGGGCAGGGGGCATGAACACTGAAGCTTTCTTT | CASRRAGGMNTEAFF
TRBJ2-3 | NA | TRBD1 | TRBV29-1 | TGCAGCGTGATGACAGGGGGATGGAGCACAGATACGCAGTATTTT | CSVMTGGWSTDTQYF
TRBJ2-1 | NA | TRBD2 | TRBV14 | TGTGCCAGCAGCCGCCAAGCGGGAGGGTACAATGAGCAGTTCTTC | CASSRQAGGYNEQFF
TRBJ1-1 | NA | NA | TRBV13 | TGTGCCAGCAGCTTAGGGGGAGGGGGGAACACTGAAGCTTTCTTT | CASSLGGGGNTEAFF
TRBJ2-7 | NA | NA | TRBV7-9 | TGTGCCAGCAGCTCCCGGAATCGGGTCGACGAGCAGTACTTC | CASSSRNRVDEQYF
TRBJ1-2 | NA | NA | TRBV3-1/TRBV3-2 | TGTGCCAGCAGTTTACGACAGACTGGCTACACCTTC | CASSLRQTGYTF
TRBJ2-5 | NA | NA | TRBV21-1 | TGTGCCAGCAGCAAAAGGGGGGAGACTAGCGGGAGGGGAGAGACCCAGTACTTC | CASSKRGETSGRGETQYF
TRBJ2-3 | NA | TRBD2 | TRBV5-1 | TGCGCCAGCAGCCTATATAGCGGGGCGACAGATACGCAGTATTTT | CASSLYSGATDTQYF
TRBJ2-2 | NA | TRBD2 | TRBV11-3 | TGTGCCAGCAGTCCTGGCGTGGCTAGCGGAGGGGAGCTGTTTTTT | CASSPGVASGGELFF
TRBJ2-5 | few | NA | TRBV5-1 | TGCGCCAGCAGCTTGTCACAGGGCGAGACCCAGTACTTC | CASSLSQGETQYF
TRBJ1-1 | once | NA | TRBV18 | TGTGCCAGCTCACCAACGGGGGTGCCTGAAGCTTTCTTT | CASSPTGVPEAFF
TRBJ1-2 | NA | NA | TRBV6-6 | TGTGCCAGCAGTCCGCAGGGTGGGTTTGGCTACACCTTC | CASSPQGGFGYTF